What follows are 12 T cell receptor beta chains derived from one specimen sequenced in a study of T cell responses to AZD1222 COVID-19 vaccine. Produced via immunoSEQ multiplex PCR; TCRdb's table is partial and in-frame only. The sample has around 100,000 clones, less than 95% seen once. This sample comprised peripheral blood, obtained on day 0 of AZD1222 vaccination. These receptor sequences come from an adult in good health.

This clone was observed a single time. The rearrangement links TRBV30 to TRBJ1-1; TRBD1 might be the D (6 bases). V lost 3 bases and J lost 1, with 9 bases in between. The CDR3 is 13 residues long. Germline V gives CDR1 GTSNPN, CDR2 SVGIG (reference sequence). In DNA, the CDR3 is TGTGCCTGGAGCGGGGGGCCGAACACTGAAGCTTTCTTT. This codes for CAWSGGPNTEAFF.

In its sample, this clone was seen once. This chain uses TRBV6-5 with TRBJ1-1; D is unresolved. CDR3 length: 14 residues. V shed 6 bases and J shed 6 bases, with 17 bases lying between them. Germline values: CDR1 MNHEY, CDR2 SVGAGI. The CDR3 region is CASRRRGEGAEAFF. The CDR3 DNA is TGTGCCAGCAGGCGGCGAGGTGAGGGTGCTGAAGCTTTCTTT.

The CDR3 loop reads CASSSGQGTGYGYTF. CDR3 bases: TGTGCCAGCAGCTCCGGACAGGGTACGGGCTATGGCTACACCTTC. The genes are TRBV7-6 and TRBJ1-2; TRBD1 aligns across 8 bases. The CDR3 is made up of 15 amino acids. Germline CDR1 and CDR2: SGHVS and FNYEAQ. Germline trimming cut 4 bases from V and 4 bases from J; bases unmatched to any gene: 8.

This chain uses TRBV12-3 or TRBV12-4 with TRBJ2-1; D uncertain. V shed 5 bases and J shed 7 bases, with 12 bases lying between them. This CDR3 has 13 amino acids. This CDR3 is CASSPPGENEQFF. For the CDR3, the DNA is TGTGCCAGCAGTCCCCCCGGCGAAAATGAGCAGTTCTTC.

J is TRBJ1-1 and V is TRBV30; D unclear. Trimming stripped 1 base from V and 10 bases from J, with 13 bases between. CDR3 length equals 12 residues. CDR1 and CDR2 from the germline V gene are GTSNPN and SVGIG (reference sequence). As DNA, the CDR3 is TGTGCCTGGAGTGCTGGGTCAGTGGGAGCTTTCTTT. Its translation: CAWSAGSVGAFF.

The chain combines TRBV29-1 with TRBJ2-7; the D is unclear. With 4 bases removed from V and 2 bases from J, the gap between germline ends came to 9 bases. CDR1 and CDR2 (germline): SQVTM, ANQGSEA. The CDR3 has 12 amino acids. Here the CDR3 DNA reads TGCAGCGTTGGTCCAGCCACCTACGAGCAGTACTTC. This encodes CSVGPATYEQYF.

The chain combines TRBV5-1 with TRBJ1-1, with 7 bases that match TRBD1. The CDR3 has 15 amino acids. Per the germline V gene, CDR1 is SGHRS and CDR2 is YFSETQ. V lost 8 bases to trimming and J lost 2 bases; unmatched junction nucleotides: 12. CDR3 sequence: CASSVYRGPNTEAFF. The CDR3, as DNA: TGCGCCAGTTCTGTCTACAGGGGCCCAAACACTGAAGCTTTCTTT.

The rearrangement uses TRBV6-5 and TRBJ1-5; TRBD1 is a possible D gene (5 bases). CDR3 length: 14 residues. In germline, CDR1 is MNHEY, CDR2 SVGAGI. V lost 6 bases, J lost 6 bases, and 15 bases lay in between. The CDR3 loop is CASSLAGGGQPQHF. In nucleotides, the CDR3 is TGTGCCAGCAGCCTTGCTGGGGGAGGTCAGCCCCAGCATTTT.

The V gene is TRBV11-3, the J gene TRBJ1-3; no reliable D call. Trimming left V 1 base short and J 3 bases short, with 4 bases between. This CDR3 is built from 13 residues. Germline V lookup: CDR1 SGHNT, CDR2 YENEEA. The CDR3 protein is CASSLGGGNTIYF. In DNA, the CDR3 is TGTGCCAGCAGCTTAGGAGGTGGAAACACCATATATTTT.

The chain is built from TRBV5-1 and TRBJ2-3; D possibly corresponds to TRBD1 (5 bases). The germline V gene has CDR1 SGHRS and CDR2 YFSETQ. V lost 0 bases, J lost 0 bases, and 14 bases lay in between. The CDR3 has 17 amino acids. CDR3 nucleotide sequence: TGCGCCAGCAGCTTGGATGACAGACCATCAAGCACAGATACGCAGTATTTT. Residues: CASSLDDRPSSTDTQYF.

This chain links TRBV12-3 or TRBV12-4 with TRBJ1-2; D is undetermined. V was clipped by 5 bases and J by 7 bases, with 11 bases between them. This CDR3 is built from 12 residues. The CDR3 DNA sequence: TGTGCCAGCAGTATCCAGCGGCGTGGCTACACCTTC. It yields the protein CASSIQRRGYTF.

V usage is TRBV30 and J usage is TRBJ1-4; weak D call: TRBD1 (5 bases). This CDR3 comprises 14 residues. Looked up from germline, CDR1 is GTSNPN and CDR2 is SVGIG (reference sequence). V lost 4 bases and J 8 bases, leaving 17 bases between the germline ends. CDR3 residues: CAWTSTRELEKLFF. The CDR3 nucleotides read TGTGCCTGGACCTCCACCAGGGAGTTGGAAAAACTGTTTTTT.